This is a list of T cell receptor beta chains from one sample in a study of blood T cell repertoires in COVID-19. Produced via immunoSEQ multiplex PCR; TCRdb's table is partial and in-frame only. The table records 150,000 to 200,000 clones, under 95% of them present only once. The material sequenced was peripheral blood. These receptors were obtained from a man aged 55 to 70 with active or convalescent COVID-19. The CDR3 runs from the conserved cysteine through the conserved F or W. A D gene is named only where the DNA matches it firmly. Where a row states a size, it is once, few, many or the class of an expanded clone; other rows omit it.

j_gene,abundance,d_gene,v_gene,CDR3aa,CDR3nt
TRBJ2-7,-,-,TRBV6-2/TRBV6-3,CASSYRDNYEQYF,TGTGCCAGCAGTTACCGCGACAACTACGAGCAGTACTTC
TRBJ1-5,few,-,TRBV10-3,CAISGTSPSNQPQHF,TGTGCCATCAGCGGGACATCGCCTAGCAATCAGCCCCAGCATTTT
TRBJ1-1,-,-,TRBV21-1,CASGGGTEAFF,TGTGCCAGCGGGGGGGGAACTGAAGCTTTCTTT
TRBJ1-5,-,TRBD1,TRBV6-5,CASRRQGSNQPQHF,TGTGCCAGCAGGCGACAGGGAAGCAATCAGCCCCAGCATTTT
TRBJ2-5,-,-,TRBV6-1,CASSEIRPVQETQYF,TGTGCCAGCAGTGAAATCAGGCCTGTCCAAGAGACCCAGTACTTC
TRBJ1-6,-,-,TRBV6-5,CASDQVIAEASPLHF,TGTGCCAGCGACCAGGTTATAGCGGAGGCCTCACCCCTCCACTTT
TRBJ2-7,-,-,TRBV2,CASSELSYEQYF,TGTGCCAGCAGTGAATTGAGCTACGAGCAGTACTTC
TRBJ1-6,once,-,TRBV6-4,CASRAGYNSPLHF,TGTGCCAGCAGGGCAGGCTATAATTCACCCCTCCACTTT
TRBJ2-3,-,-,TRBV2,CASIRVVGTDTQYF,TGTGCCAGCATCCGGGTGGTTGGCACAGATACGCAGTATTTT
TRBJ2-1,-,-,TRBV15,CATSLPPLQAIQFF,TGTGCCACCAGCTTGCCCCCCCTACAGGCTATTCAGTTCTTC
TRBJ1-3,-,-,TRBV2,CASKRSTIYF,TGTGCCAGCAAAAGGAGCACCATATATTTT
TRBJ2-2,-,-,TRBV10-2,CASRGLFPGELFF,TGCGCCAGCAGGGGACTTTTCCCCGGGGAGCTGTTTTTT
TRBJ1-6,once,-,TRBV10-2,CASSPGGRRGSPLHF,TGCGCCAGCAGCCCCGGGGGACGCCGTGGTTCACCCCTCCACTTT
TRBJ2-1,-,TRBD2,TRBV7-9,CASSLGSGRADEQFF,TGTGCCAGCAGCTTAGGTAGCGGGAGGGCCGATGAGCAGTTCTTC
TRBJ1-2,-,TRBD1,TRBV19,CASQGGDYGYTF,TGTGCCAGTCAAGGGGGCGACTATGGCTACACCTTC
TRBJ2-3,-,TRBD2,TRBV27,CASSPPTSGGGWDTQYF,TGTGCCAGCAGCCCCCCCACTAGCGGGGGGGGCTGGGATACGCAGTATTTT
TRBJ2-3,-,-,TRBV5-1,CASSLVAAGNTDTQYF,TGCGCCAGCAGCTTGGTAGCGGCAGGGAACACAGATACGCAGTATTTT
TRBJ2-5,once,TRBD1,TRBV5-4,CASSLVGTGRETQYF,TGTGCCAGCAGCTTGGTTGGGACAGGGAGGGAGACCCAGTACTTC
TRBJ2-3,-,-,TRBV3-1/TRBV3-2,CASSPGLSTDTQYF,TGTGCCAGCAGCCCGGGACTTAGCACAGATACGCAGTATTTT
TRBJ1-4,-,TRBD1,TRBV7-2,CASSFRQGGEKLFF,TGTGCCAGCAGCTTCCGACAGGGAGGTGAAAAACTGTTTTTT
TRBJ2-1,once,TRBD2,TRBV5-1,CASSQQGLAGYNEQFF,TGCGCCAGCAGCCAACAAGGACTAGCTGGCTACAATGAGCAGTTCTTC
TRBJ2-7,-,TRBD1,TRBV2,CASSEGGAGGSYEQYF,TGTGCCAGCAGTGAAGGTGGGGCAGGGGGCTCCTACGAGCAGTACTTC
TRBJ1-2,-,-,TRBV6-4,CASSVGTWGANYGYTF,TGTGCCAGCAGTGTCGGGACTTGGGGGGCTAACTATGGCTACACCTTC
TRBJ2-7,-,TRBD2,TRBV7-2,CASSSPWTSGSRNYEQYF,TGTGCCAGCAGCTCTCCCTGGACTAGCGGGAGTCGCAACTACGAGCAGTACTTC
TRBJ2-7,-,-,TRBV5-1,CASSLGQNSYEQYF,TGCGCCAGCAGCTTGGGGCAGAACTCCTACGAGCAGTACTTC
TRBJ1-4,-,-,TRBV7-9,CASSPNNVETGSF,TGTGCCAGCAGCCCTAATAATGTGGAGACGGGGAGTTTT
TRBJ1-5,-,-,TRBV2,CASSEDRGGGNQPQHF,TGTGCCAGCAGTGAAGATAGGGGAGGGGGCAATCAGCCCCAGCATTTT
TRBJ2-7,-,TRBD1,TRBV28,CASSSGQGELNEQYF,TGTGCCAGCAGTTCGGGACAGGGGGAACTCAACGAGCAGTACTTC
TRBJ2-2,-,TRBD2,TRBV18,CASSPPSGRATGELFF,TGTGCCAGCTCACCACCTAGCGGGAGGGCCACCGGGGAGCTGTTTTTT
TRBJ1-3,-,-,TRBV5-1,CASSPGDSSTGNTIYF,TGCGCCAGCAGCCCCGGGGACTCTTCTACGGGAAACACCATATATTTT